These 25 T cell receptor beta chains came from one sample sequenced in a study of blood T cells in healthy people across ages. Alongside a J-beta primer mix, a sample-barcoded 5' primer served in a second PCR lasting about 7 to 11 cycles. One entry per CDR3 protein results from TCRdb running MiXCR on the 5' RACE reads. The repertoire consists of about 1,800,000 distinct CDR3 sequences, with roughly 30% occurring once and the leading ten covering approximately 7.7%. Sequencing was performed on blood. The receptors shown here come from a woman aged 25 to 39 in good health.

In regard to this clonotype: A read error may explain this, as a much larger clone is one base away. The CDR3 here is CAGSWGGRNEQFF. CDR3 in DNA: TGTGCCGGGAGTTGGGGCGGGAGAAATGAGCAGTTCTTC. The chain employs TRBV30 and TRBJ2-1; the match to TRBD2 covers 7 bases. The CDR3 has 13 amino acids. Germline lookup yields CDR1 GTSNPN and CDR2 SVGIG (reference sequence).

This clonotype was counted only a few times. The rearrangement joins TRBV29-1 to TRBJ2-3; unclear D gene. This CDR3 has 13 residues. Trimming removed 7 bases from V and 0 bases from J, with 11 bases in between. Germline values: CDR1 SQVTM, CDR2 ANQGSEA. CDR3 in DNA: TGCAGCGCGGTGGGAACCAGCACAGATACGCAGTATTTT. It translates to CSAVGTSTDTQYF.

The CDR3 nucleotides are TGCAGCGTTGACCGCGGGACTAAGGATGGCTACACCTTC. Translated: CSVDRGTKDGYTF. V and J are TRBV29-1 and TRBJ1-2; possible D gene TRBD1, 5 bases. The V gene's germline CDR1 is SQVTM and CDR2 ANQGSEA. The V gene lost 3 bases and the J gene lost 6 bases, with 14 bases spanning the gap. The CDR3 has 13 amino acids.

This clonotype was seen a few times. This may come from a read error, since a much larger clone is one base off. The chain combines TRBV9 with TRBJ2-7, with TRBD2 matching over 8 bases. This CDR3 contains 15 residues. The V gene end was trimmed by 3 bases and the J gene end by 5 bases; junction bases not matched to a gene: 10. CDR1 is SGDLS and CDR2 is YYNGEE in the germline V gene. The CDR3, as DNA: TGTGCCAGCAGCGATAAAGCGGGAGTTAGAGACGAGCAGTACTTC. Translating gives CASSDKAGVRDEQYF.

About this clonotype itself: A read error may produce the germline difference seen at one junction end. This chain links TRBV29-1 with TRBJ2-7, with 7 bases lining up with TRBD1. This CDR3 has 15 amino acids. The germline gives CDR1 SQVTM, CDR2 ANQGSEA. CDR3 amino acids: CGVPNTQGRRNEQYF. The CDR3 DNA reads as TGCGGCGTTCCCAACACACAGGGGCGTAGAAACGAGCAGTACTTC.

This clonotype occurred many times. This sequence joins TRBV12-3 or TRBV12-4 and TRBJ2-6; the D gene is possibly TRBD2 (5 bases). Trimming shortened V by 8 bases and J by 2 bases, and 13 bases separated the two germline ends. The CDR3 is 15 amino acids. The CDR3 loop is CASSVLEAGANVLTF. The CDR3 bases are TGTGCCAGCTCGGTTTTGGAGGCTGGGGCCAACGTCCTGACTTTC.

This clonotype was detected only a few times. The chain links TRBV18 to TRBJ2-7, with TRBD1 as a possible D gene (6 bases). This CDR3 is 13 amino acids long. Germline CDR1 is KGHSH and CDR2 is LQKENI. Deletions cut 3 bases from V and 3 bases from J, with 9 bases between. CDR3 bases: TGTGCCAGCTCACCTGGGGACATCTACGAGCAGTACTTC. Translated, it gives CASSPGDIYEQYF. Using reference TRBV18 and TRBJ2-7 for the parts outside the CDR3, the full variable domain is NAGVMQNPRHLVRRRGQEARLRCSPMKGHSHVYWYRQLPEEGLKFMVYLQKENIIDESGMPKERFSAEFPKEGPSILRIQQVVRGDSAAYFCASSPGDIYEQYFGPGTRLTVT.

Only a few counts were recorded for this clonotype. A single base separates this from a much larger clone, so it may be a read error. The V gene is TRBV11-2, the J gene TRBJ2-5, with 7 positions matching TRBD2. The trim removed 3 bases at V and 11 bases at J, leaving 3 bases unmatched. Germline V lookup: CDR1 SGHAT, CDR2 FQNNGV. This CDR3 comprises 11 residues. CDR3 sequence reads: CASSLAGLQYF. The DNA of the CDR3 is TGTGCCAGCAGCTTGGCGGGACTACAGTACTTC.

This clonotype was observed at least ten times. The V gene is TRBV6-1, the J gene TRBJ2-2; 7 nucleotides agree with TRBD1. Germline V CDR1 and CDR2: MNHNS, SASEGT. The V segment lost 6 bases and the J segment 4 bases; nucleotides outside the gene matches: 5. This CDR3 region has 14 residues. The CDR3 sequence: CASRITGATGELFF. The CDR3, as DNA: TGTGCCAGCAGGATAACAGGGGCCACCGGGGAGCTGTTTTTT.

This clonotype has more than one count but fewer than ten. J is TRBJ2-5 and V is TRBV14; 7 bases agree with TRBD1. J gave up 0 bases and V 6 bases, and 13 bases lay outside the gene matches. Germline CDR1 reads SGHDN; CDR2 reads FVKESK. This CDR3 contains 17 residues. The CDR3 nucleotides are TGTGCCAGCAGTGATGAACCGGGACAGATATACCAAGAGACCCAGTACTTC. It codes for CASSDEPGQIYQETQYF.

This clonotype has a count of ten or more. The gene calls are TRBV20-1 and TRBJ1-2; 8 bases align to TRBD1. This CDR3 is built from 12 residues. The germline V gene encodes CDR1 DFQATT and CDR2 SNEGSKA (reference sequence). With V trimmed by 5 bases and J by 6 bases, 5 bases remained unmatched. The CDR3 reads CSAQTGVDGYTF. CDR3 in DNA: TGCAGTGCTCAGACAGGGGTCGATGGCTACACCTTC.

The chain recombines TRBV7-2 with TRBJ2-1; D not certain. Between the trimmed V and J ends, which lost 5 bases and 7 bases, there was a span of 15 bases. Germline loops: CDR1 SGHTA, CDR2 FQGNSA. This CDR3 has 14 amino acids. CDR3 bases: TGTGCCAGCAGCGTTGAGCGAGTTGGGAATGAGCAGTTCTTC. Its translation is CASSVERVGNEQFF.

This clonotype was seen a handful of times. The rearrangement links TRBV2 to TRBJ2-1; 7 bases are shared with TRBD2. The CDR3 is made up of 13 amino acids. CDR1 and CDR2 from the germline V gene are SNHLY and FYNNEI. V dropped 11 bases and J dropped 8; count of bases not matched to a gene: 12. CDR3 nucleotides: TGTGCCGCACGCGGGCAAGGGAGGGATGAGCAGTTCTTC. Translated: CAARGQGRDEQFF.

The V call is TRBV6-1, the J call TRBJ1-6; unclear D gene. Trimming removed 4 bases from V and 0 bases from J, with 13 bases in between. In germline, CDR1 is MNHNS, CDR2 SASEGT. The CDR3 length is 17 residues. CDR3 DNA sequence: TGTGCCAGCAGTGTCACTGTCGGCTCCTCCTATAATTCACCCCTCCACTTT. It is translated as CASSVTVGSSYNSPLHF.

The chain recombines TRBV20-1 with TRBJ2-7, with D uncertain. Germline V lookup: CDR1 DFQATT, CDR2 SNEGSKA (reference sequence). The CDR3 totals 12 residues. V lost 2 bases, J lost 3 bases, and 8 bases lay in between. CDR3 in amino acids: CSARWESYEQYF. The CDR3 DNA reads TGCAGTGCTAGATGGGAAAGCTACGAGCAGTACTTC.

As for this clonotype: The junction departs from germline at one end; a sequencing error may be responsible. The genes are TRBV5-5 and TRBJ2-5; 8 positions match TRBD1. Germline V gene lookup returns CDR1 SGHKS and CDR2 YYEKEE (reference sequence). The CDR3 length is 18 residues. The CDR3 bases are TGTGCCAGCGGCTTAATGTGGTTCTTAACAGGACAGGGAGAGACCCAGTACTTC. Translated, it gives CASGLMWFLTGQGETQYF.

This clonotype was recorded a few times. The genes are TRBV3-1 and TRBJ2-3; D is perhaps TRBD2 (6 bases). The CDR3 has 14 residues. Per germline, CDR1 LGHDT and CDR2 YNNKEL (reference sequence). Trimming left V 5 bases short and J 3 bases short, with 12 bases between. In DNA form, the CDR3 reads TGTGCCAGCAGCTCTCGACTAGAAACAGATACGCAGTATTTT. Translating gives CASSSRLETDTQYF.

This clonotype was observed a handful of times. The chain carries TRBV7-9 and TRBJ2-5; 7 bases fit TRBD2. The junction had 5 bases not matched to a gene; V was cut back by 3 bases and J by 4 bases. The CDR3 consists of 14 residues. CDR1 and CDR2 (germline): SEHNR, FQNEAQ (reference sequence). The CDR3 here is CASSLGGAAETQYF. As DNA, the CDR3 is TGTGCCAGCAGCTTGGGAGGGGCGGCAGAGACCCAGTACTTC. Filled out from reference TRBV7-9 and TRBJ2-5, the complete variable domain reads DTGVSQNPRHKITKRGQNVTFRCDPISEHNRLYWYRQTLGQGPEFLTYFQNEAQLEKSRLLSDRFSAERPKGSFSTLEIQRTEQGDSAMYLCASSLGGAAETQYFGPGTRLLVL.

Only a few counts were recorded for this clonotype. The chain links TRBV6-1 to TRBJ2-7; a weak D match, TRBD2 (6 bases). This CDR3 is 15 amino acids long. V dropped 7 bases and J dropped 7 bases, with 23 bases sitting between them. CDR1 MNHNS and CDR2 SASEGT come from the germline V gene. The chain's CDR3 is CASKGTGTDPKEQYF. CDR3 nucleotides: TGTGCCAGCAAAGGAACCGGGACTGACCCTAAGGAGCAGTACTTC.

The chain couples TRBV5-1 to TRBJ1-5; a possible D gene is TRBD1 (5 bases). The length of the CDR3 is 16 residues. CDR1 and CDR2 (germline): SGHRS, YFSETQ. The V gene lost 0 bases and the J gene lost 4 bases, with 14 bases spanning the gap. This CDR3 reads CASSLAESGKNQPQHF. The DNA of the CDR3 is TGCGCCAGCAGCTTGGCCGAGTCAGGGAAGAATCAGCCCCAGCATTTT. Drawing the rest from reference TRBV5-1 and TRBJ1-5, the complete variable domain is KAGVTQTPRYLIKTRGQQVTLSCSPISGHRSVSWYQQTPGQGLQFLFEYFSETQRNKGNFPGRFSGRQFSNSRSEMNVSTLELGDSALYLCASSLAESGKNQPQHFGDGTRLSIL.

This clonotype came up a few times. The V call is TRBV6-6, the J call TRBJ2-5; D call uncertain. The CDR3 loop spans 14 amino acids. In germline, CDR1 is MNHNY, CDR2 SVGAGI (reference sequence). V shed 7 bases and J shed 2 bases, with 14 bases lying between them. CDR3: CASNPGRAQETQYF. The DNA of the CDR3 is TGTGCCAGCAATCCGGGCCGGGCACAAGAGACCCAGTACTTC.

This clonotype showed up many times. This chain uses TRBV20-1 with TRBJ2-1; 11 nucleotides agree with TRBD1. The CDR3 has 15 amino acids. Germline V CDR1 and CDR2: DFQATT, SNEGSKA (reference sequence). Germline trimming cut 3 bases from V and 4 bases from J; bases unmatched to any gene: 5. The CDR3 region is CSASSGTGGYNEQFF. The CDR3 DNA sequence: TGCAGTGCTAGTTCCGGGACAGGGGGTTACAATGAGCAGTTCTTC.

The V gene is TRBV11-2, the J gene TRBJ2-5; 9 positions match TRBD1. CDR1 is SGHAT and CDR2 is FQNNGV in the germline V gene. This CDR3 has 16 amino acids. Trimming cost V 2 bases and J 2 bases; bases outside gene matches: 6. CDR3 sequence reads: CASSLITGGPQETQYF. The DNA for the CDR3 is TGTGCCAGCAGCTTAATAACAGGGGGCCCGCAAGAGACCCAGTACTTC.

This clonotype was found many times. The rearrangement uses TRBV20-1 and TRBJ2-1; 9 bases map to TRBD2. This CDR3 region has 12 residues. Germline V CDR1 and CDR2: DFQATT, SNEGSKA (reference sequence). The CDR3 DNA reads TGCAGCGTACTAGCGGGCTACAATGAGCAGTTCTTC. It yields the protein CSVLAGYNEQFF.

Worth noting for this clonotype: An end of the junction differs from the germline gene, which may be a read error. The gene calls are TRBV5-1 and TRBJ1-1, with D tentatively TRBD1 (6 bases). CDR1 is SGHRS, CDR2 YFSETQ, per germline. The CDR3 contains 14 residues. CDR3 protein: CAGSLVQGTAEAFF. The CDR3 DNA reads as TGCGCCGGCAGCTTAGTGCAGGGGACGGCTGAAGCTTTCTTT.